The clone carrying this T cell receptor beta chain has more than one count but fewer than ten. Using its own MiXCR run on the 5' RACE reads, TCRdb lists one record per CDR3 protein. The sample includes about 690,000 distinct CDR3 sequences, 21% of them seen just once. The data derive from a study of identical twins. V lost 5 bases and J lost 9; bases outside the gene matches: 4. The CDR3 totals 11 residues. The germline CDR1 and CDR2 sequences are SQVTM and ANQGSEA. These same records also appear under a second study, on T cells expressing NK-cell markers.

The sequencing sample was made of PBMCs. The clonotype originates from a woman aged 18-29 years in good health. The genes are TRBV29-1 and TRBJ2-1; 7 nucleotides align to TRBD1. The CDR3 sequence: CSVYRGIEQFF. The CDR3 coding sequence is TGCAGCGTTTACAGGGGCATTGAGCAGTTCTTC.